The 6 T cell receptor beta chains below all came from one sample that was sequenced in a study of T cell responses to AZD1222 COVID-19 vaccine. The repertoire was sequenced with immunoSEQ multiplex PCR; TCRdb's copy has only in-frame clones and lacks some. Of some 100,000 clones detected, roughly nine tenths appear once; the ten largest clones hold less than 4%. The sequencing used peripheral blood, collected 28 days after the second AZD1222 dose. The receptors derive from an adult who received the AZD1222 COVID-19 vaccine.

The chain recombines TRBV4-3 with TRBJ2-5; D unresolved. Germline V lookup: CDR1 LGHNA, CDR2 YSLEER. The CDR3 consists of 16 residues. Trimming removed 0 bases at V and 5 bases at J, with 16 bases between. The CDR3 nucleotides read TGCGCCAGCAGCCAAGAGTTGTGGTCTCCGTGGGAGACCCAGTACTTC. This gives the protein CASSQELWSPWETQYF.

This sequence joins TRBV11-3 and TRBJ1-1, with a tentative D call TRBD1 (5 bases). CDR3 length: 14 residues. Germline-derived CDR1 and CDR2 are SGHNT and YENEEA. Trimming removed 1 base from V and 0 bases from J, with 6 bases in between. In DNA form, the CDR3 reads TGTGCCAGCAGCTTAGCAGGGATGAACACTGAAGCTTTCTTT. Translating gives CASSLAGMNTEAFF.

The rearrangement uses TRBV5-6 and TRBJ2-1; D is unclear. Germline V gene sequence: CDR1 SGHDT, CDR2 YYEEEE. The CDR3 contains 15 residues. The germline V and J ends were trimmed by 2 bases and 5 bases, with 14 bases remaining between them. This CDR3 is CASSLVGAPDNEQFF. The CDR3, as DNA: TGTGCCAGCAGCTTAGTCGGTGCGCCTGACAATGAGCAGTTCTTC.

The gene calls are TRBV19 and TRBJ1-4; 10 positions match TRBD1. The CDR3 runs 15 residues. Germline assignment: CDR1 LNHDA and CDR2 SQIVND (reference sequence). J gave up 7 bases and V 6 bases, and 8 bases lay outside the gene matches. The chain's CDR3 is CASRIGTGALEKLFF. CDR3 DNA: TGTGCCAGTAGAATCGGGACAGGGGCACTTGAAAAACTGTTTTTT. Filled out from reference TRBV19 and TRBJ1-4, the complete variable domain reads DGGITQSPKYLFRKEGQNVTLSCEQNLNHDAMYWYRQDPGQGLRLIYYSQIVNDFQKGDIAEGYSVSREKKESFPLTVTSAQKNPTAFYLCASRIGTGALEKLFFGSGTQLSVL.

The chain joins TRBV10-3 to TRBJ1-5, with a possible D match to TRBD1 (6 bases). The length of the CDR3 is 13 residues. The germline CDR1 and CDR2 sequences are ENHRY and SYGVKD. V shed 6 bases and J shed 1 base, with 7 bases lying between them. The CDR3 spells CAISGQSNQPQHF. CDR3 bases: TGTGCCATCAGCGGACAGAGCAATCAGCCCCAGCATTTT.

V is TRBV7-7 and J is TRBJ2-5; 12 bases agree with TRBD2. There are 17 residues in the CDR3. Per germline, CDR1 SSHAT and CDR2 FNYEAQ (reference sequence). After removal of 5 bases from V and 1 base from J, the junction contained 8 bases not matched to a gene. CDR3 loop: CASSQTSGGPAQETQYF. The CDR3 DNA sequence: TGTGCCAGCAGCCAAACTAGCGGGGGGCCAGCCCAAGAGACCCAGTACTTC.